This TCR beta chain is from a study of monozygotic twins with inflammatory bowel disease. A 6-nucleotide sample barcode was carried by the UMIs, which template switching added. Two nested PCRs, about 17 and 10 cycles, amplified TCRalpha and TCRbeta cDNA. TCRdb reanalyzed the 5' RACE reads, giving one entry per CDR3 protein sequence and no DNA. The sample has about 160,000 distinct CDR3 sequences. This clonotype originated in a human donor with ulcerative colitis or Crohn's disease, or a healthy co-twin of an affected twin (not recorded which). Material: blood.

CDR3 loop: CAWSVHLSSYNEQFF. The chain links TRBV30 to TRBJ2-1. This CDR3 is built from 15 residues. Germline V gene data show CDR1 as GTSNPN and CDR2 as SVGIG (reference sequence).